This T cell receptor (beta chain) appears in the sequencing data of a study of T cell repertoires in cytomegalovirus infection. Study findings and constraints: In two of eight donors, the top clonotype was HLA-C-restricted CMV-specific.

TCRdb redid the calling of the reads with MiXCR, one entry per CDR3 protein. The repertoire holds 680,000 or so distinct CDR3 sequences, with 35% to 40% as singletons. Many counts were recorded for this clonotype. What it binds is not known. There are 15 residues in the CDR3. V was clipped by 7 bases and J by 0 bases, with 15 bases between them. Germline V lookup: CDR1 SGHTA, CDR2 FQGNSA. The receptor was isolated from a human donor in good health (CMV status not recorded). Some clones in this sample may be carry-over from other donors' samples. Sequencing was performed on PBMCs. The chain uses TRBV7-2 and TRBJ1-1; no clear D gene. DNA for the CDR3: TGTGCCAGCACAAGGCGTTACGGCATGAACACTGAAGCTTTCTTT. It yields the protein CASTRRYGMNTEAFF.